The source of this T cell receptor delta chain is a study of γδ T cells in repeated Plasmodium falciparum infection. Germline V gives CDR1 TSWWSYY, CDR2 QGS. V was clipped by 5 bases and J by 0 bases; unmatched bases: 25. This CDR3 contains 22 residues. Bulk repertoires came from Vgamma9/Vdelta2+ or Vdelta2-negative gammadelta T cells flow-sorted from PBMC. This clone was detected only a few times. With only one base between it and a far larger clone, this is likely a read error. Other DNA sequences in this specimen translate into the identical CDR3. TCRdb reran clone calling via CATT on the multiplex PCR reads. The sample lists around 86,000 delta-chain clones, almost 1.5% seen once, with around 8.3% in the top ten.

The chain joins TRDV1 to TRDJ1; TRDD3 agrees at 9 bases. The J gene is absent in TCRdb and was assigned here via DNA matching to germline. The sequence was obtained from a pool of human donors (malaria-infected and uninfected, not separated). Sequencing was performed on gamma-delta T cells from blood. The CDR3 reads CALGPLEFLRSILGDYTDKLIF. The CDR3, as DNA: TGTGCTCTTGGGCCCCTGGAATTCCTTCGATCCATACTGGGGGACTACACCGATAAACTCATCTTT.